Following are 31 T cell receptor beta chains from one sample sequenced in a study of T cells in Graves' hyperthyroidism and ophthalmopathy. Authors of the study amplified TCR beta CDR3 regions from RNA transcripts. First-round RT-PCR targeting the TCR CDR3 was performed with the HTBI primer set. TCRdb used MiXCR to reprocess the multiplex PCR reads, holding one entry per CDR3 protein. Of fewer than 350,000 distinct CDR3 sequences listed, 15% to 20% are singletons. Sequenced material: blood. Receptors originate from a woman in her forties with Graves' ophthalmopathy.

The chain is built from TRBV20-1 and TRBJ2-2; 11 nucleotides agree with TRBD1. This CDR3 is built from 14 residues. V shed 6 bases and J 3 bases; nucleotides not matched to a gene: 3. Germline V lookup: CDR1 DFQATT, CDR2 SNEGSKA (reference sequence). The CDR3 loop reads CSAEGQGDTGELFF. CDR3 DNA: TGCAGTGCGGAGGGACAGGGGGACACCGGGGAGCTGTTTTTT.

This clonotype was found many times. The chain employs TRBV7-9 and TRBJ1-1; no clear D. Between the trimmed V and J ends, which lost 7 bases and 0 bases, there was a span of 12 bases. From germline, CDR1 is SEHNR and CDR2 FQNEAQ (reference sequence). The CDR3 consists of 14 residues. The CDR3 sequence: CASNPYSVNTEAFF. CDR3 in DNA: TGTGCCAGCAACCCCTACTCTGTGAACACTGAAGCTTTCTTT.

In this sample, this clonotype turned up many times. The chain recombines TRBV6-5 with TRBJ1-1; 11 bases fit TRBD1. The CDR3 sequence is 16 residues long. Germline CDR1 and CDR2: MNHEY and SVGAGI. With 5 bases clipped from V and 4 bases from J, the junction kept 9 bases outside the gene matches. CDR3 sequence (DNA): TGTGCCAGCAGTCACCAGGCCGGGACAGGGGGCACTGAAGCTTTCTTT. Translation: CASSHQAGTGGTEAFF.

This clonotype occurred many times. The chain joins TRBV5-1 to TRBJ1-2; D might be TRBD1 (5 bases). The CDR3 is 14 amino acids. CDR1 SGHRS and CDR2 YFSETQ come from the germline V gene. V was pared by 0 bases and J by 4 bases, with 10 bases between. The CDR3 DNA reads TGCGCCAGCAGCTTGGCGCAGGGCAGCTATGGCTACACCTTC. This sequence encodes CASSLAQGSYGYTF.

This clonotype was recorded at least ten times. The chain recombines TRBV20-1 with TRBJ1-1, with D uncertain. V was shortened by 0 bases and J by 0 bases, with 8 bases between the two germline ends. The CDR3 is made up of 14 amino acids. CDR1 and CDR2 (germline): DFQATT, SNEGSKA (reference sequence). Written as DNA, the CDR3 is TGCAGTGCTAGAGACGTGGCAATGAACACTGAAGCTTTCTTT. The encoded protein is CSARDVAMNTEAFF.

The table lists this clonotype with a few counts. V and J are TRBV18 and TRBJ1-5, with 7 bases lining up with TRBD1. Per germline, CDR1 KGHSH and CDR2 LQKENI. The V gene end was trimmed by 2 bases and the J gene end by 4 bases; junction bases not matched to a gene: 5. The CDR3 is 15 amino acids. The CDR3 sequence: CASSPGQVLNQPQHF. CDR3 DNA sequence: TGTGCCAGCTCACCAGGACAGGTCTTAAATCAGCCCCAGCATTTT.

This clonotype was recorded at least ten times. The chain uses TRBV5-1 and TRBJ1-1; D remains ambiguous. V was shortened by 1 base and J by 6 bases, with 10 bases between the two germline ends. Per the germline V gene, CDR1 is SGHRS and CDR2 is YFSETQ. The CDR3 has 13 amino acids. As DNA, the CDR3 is TGCGCCAGCAGCTTGATCTTAGAGGCTGAAGCTTTCTTT. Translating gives CASSLILEAEAFF.

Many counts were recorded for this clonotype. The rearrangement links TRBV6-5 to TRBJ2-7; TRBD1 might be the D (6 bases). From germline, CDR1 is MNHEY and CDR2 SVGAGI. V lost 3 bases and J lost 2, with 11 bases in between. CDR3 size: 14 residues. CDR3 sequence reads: CASSYRQGTYEQYF. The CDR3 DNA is TGTGCCAGCAGTTATCGGCAGGGGACCTACGAGCAGTACTTC.

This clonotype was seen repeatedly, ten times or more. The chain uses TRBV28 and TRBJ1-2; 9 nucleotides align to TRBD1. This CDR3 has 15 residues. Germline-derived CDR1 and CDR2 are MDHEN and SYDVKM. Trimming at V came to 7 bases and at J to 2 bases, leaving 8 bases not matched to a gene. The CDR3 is CASTPRDRVNYGYTF. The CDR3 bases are TGTGCCAGCACCCCCCGGGACAGGGTAAACTATGGCTACACCTTC.

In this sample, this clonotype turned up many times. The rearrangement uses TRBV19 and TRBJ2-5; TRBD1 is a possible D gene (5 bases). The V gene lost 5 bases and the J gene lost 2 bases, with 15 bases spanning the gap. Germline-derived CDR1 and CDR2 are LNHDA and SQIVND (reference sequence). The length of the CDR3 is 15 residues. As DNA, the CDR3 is TGTGCCAGTAGTCAGGCAGGGCTAAGGCAAGAGACCCAGTACTTC. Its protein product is CASSQAGLRQETQYF.

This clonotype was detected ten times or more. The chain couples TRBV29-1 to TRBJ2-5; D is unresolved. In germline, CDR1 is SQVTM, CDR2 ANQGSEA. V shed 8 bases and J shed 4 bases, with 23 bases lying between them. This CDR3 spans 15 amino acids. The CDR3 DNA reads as TGCAGCAACCGAAACCGGGCCAGCTCCGGAGAGACCCAGTACTTC. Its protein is CSNRNRASSGETQYF.

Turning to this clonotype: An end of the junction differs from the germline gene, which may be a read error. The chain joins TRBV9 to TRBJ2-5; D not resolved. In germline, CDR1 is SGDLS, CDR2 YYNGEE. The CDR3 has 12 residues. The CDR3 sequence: CASSRNTEPPNF. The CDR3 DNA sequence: TGTGCCAGCAGCCGAAACACGGAACCCCCGAACTTC.

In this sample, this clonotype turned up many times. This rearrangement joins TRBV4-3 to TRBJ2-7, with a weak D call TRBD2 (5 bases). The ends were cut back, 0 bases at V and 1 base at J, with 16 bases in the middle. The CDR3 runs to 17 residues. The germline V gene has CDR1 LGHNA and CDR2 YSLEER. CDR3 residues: CASSQDGETTNSYEQYF. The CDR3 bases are TGCGCCAGCAGCCAAGATGGCGAGACTACGAATTCCTACGAGCAGTACTTC.

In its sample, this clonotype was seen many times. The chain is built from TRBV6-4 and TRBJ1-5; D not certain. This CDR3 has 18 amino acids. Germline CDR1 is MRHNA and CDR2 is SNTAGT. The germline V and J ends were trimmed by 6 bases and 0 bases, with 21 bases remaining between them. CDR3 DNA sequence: TGTGCCAGCAGCCCCATCCCTCGGGGTAGGGCTAGCAATCAGCCCCAGCATTTT. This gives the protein CASSPIPRGRASNQPQHF.

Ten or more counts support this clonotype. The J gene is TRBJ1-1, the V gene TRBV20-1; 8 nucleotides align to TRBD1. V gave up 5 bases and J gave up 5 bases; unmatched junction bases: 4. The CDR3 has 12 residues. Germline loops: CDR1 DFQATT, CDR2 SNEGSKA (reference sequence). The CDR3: CSADRQGTEAFF. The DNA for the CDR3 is TGCAGTGCTGACAGACAGGGGACTGAAGCTTTCTTT.

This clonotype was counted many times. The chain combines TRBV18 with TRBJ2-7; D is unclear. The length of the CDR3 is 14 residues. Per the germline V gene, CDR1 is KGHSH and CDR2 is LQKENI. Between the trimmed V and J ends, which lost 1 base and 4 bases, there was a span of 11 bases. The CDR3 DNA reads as TGTGCCAGCTCACCACGGTCAGGAAATTACGAGCAGTACTTC. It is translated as CASSPRSGNYEQYF.

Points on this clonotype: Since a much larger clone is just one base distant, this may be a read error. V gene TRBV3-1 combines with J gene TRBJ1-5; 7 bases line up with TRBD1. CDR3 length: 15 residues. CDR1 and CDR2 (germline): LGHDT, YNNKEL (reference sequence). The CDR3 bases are TGTGTCAGCAGCCCCGGGACACCAGGGGGTCAGCCCCAGCATTTT. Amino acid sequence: CVSSPGTPGGQPQHF.

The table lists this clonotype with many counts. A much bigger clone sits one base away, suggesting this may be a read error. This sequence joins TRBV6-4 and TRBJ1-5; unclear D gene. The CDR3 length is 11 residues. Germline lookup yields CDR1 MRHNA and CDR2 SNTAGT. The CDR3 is CARSGYGPQHF. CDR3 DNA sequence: TGTGCCCGCAGTGGGTACGGGCCCCAGCATTTT.

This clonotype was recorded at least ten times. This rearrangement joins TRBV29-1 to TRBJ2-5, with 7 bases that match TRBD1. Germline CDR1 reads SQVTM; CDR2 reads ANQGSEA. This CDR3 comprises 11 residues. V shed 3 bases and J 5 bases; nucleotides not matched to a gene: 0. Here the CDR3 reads CSVEGQETQYF. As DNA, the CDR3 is TGCAGCGTTGAGGGACAGGAGACCCAGTACTTC.

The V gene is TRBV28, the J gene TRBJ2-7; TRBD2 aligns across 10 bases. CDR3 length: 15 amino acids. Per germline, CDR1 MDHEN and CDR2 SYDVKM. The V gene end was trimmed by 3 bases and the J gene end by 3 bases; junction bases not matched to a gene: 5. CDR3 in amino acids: CASSFGPSGGYEQYF. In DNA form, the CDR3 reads TGTGCCAGCAGTTTCGGACCTAGCGGGGGCTACGAGCAGTACTTC.

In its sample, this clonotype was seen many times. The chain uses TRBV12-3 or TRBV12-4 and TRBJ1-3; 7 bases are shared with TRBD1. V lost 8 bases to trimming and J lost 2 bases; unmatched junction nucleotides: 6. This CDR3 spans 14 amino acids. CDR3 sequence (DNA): TGTGCCAGCCACACAGGGGATGCTGGAAACACCATATATTTT. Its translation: CASHTGDAGNTIYF.

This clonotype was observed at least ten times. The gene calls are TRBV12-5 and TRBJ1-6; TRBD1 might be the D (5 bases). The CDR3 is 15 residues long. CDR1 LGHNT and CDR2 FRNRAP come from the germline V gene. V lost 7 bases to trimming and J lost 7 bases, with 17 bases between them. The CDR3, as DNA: TGTGCTAGTGCCTCGGACATTTCAAACAATTCACCCCTCCACTTT. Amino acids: CASASDISNNSPLHF.

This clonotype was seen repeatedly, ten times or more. The DNA for the CDR3 is TGTGCCAGCAGCAACCCCGGGAGGGAGTCACCCCTCCACTTT. Translation gives CASSNPGRESPLHF. The V and J genes are TRBV11-2 and TRBJ1-6, with D uncertain. Per the germline V gene, CDR1 is SGHAT and CDR2 is FQNNGV. V was trimmed by 5 bases and J by 10 bases, leaving 15 bases between them. The CDR3 runs 14 residues.

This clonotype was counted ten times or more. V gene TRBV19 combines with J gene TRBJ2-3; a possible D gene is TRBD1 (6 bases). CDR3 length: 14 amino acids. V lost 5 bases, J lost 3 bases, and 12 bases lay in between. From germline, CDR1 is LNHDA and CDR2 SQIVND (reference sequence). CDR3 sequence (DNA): TGTGCCAGTAGTCTTACAGGGAGAACAGATACGCAGTATTTT. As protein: CASSLTGRTDTQYF.

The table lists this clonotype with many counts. CDR3 DNA: TGCAGCGTTATCCGGGAAGGGAGGGGGTACGAGCAGTACTTC. Translated, it gives CSVIREGRGYEQYF. The chain is built from TRBV29-1 and TRBJ2-7, with a tentative D call TRBD2 (7 bases). The CDR3 totals 14 residues. Trimming pared 5 bases from V and 4 bases from J, leaving 18 bases between. Germline assignment: CDR1 SQVTM and CDR2 ANQGSEA.

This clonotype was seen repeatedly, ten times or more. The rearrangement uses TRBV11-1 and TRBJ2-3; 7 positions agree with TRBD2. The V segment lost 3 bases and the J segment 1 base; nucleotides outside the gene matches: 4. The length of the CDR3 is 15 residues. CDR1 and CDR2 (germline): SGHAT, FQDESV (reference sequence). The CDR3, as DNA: TGTGCCAGCAGCTTTGATGCGGGAGGCACAGATACGCAGTATTTT. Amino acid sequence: CASSFDAGGTDTQYF.

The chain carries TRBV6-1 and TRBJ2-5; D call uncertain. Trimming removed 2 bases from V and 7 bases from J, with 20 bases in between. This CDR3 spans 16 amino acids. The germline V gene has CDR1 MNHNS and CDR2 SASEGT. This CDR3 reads CASSELSLASSGTQYF. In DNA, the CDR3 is TGTGCCAGCAGTGAATTATCATTAGCCAGCTCGGGGACCCAGTACTTC.

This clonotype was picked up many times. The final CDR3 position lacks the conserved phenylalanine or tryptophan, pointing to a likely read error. CDR3 region: CASSFTQAVGDGYTL. In DNA form, the CDR3 reads TGTGCCAGCAGTTTCACACAGGCTGTGGGGGATGGCTACACCCTC. The V gene is TRBV12-3 or TRBV12-4, the J gene TRBJ1-2; TRBD1 might be the D (5 bases). CDR3 length: 15 amino acids. V lost 3 bases, J lost 6 bases, and 17 bases lay in between.

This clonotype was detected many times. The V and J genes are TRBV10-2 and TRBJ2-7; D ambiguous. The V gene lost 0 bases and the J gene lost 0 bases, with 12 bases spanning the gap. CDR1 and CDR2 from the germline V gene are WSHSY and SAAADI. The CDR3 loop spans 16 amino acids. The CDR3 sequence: CASSESWVGSSYEQYF. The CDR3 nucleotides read TGCGCCAGCAGTGAGTCTTGGGTGGGGTCCTCCTACGAGCAGTACTTC.

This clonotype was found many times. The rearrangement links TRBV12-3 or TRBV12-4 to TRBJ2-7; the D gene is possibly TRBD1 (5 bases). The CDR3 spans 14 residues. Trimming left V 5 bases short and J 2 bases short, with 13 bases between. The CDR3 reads CASSPQGTTYEQYF. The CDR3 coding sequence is TGTGCCAGCAGTCCGCAGGGCACTACCTACGAGCAGTACTTC.

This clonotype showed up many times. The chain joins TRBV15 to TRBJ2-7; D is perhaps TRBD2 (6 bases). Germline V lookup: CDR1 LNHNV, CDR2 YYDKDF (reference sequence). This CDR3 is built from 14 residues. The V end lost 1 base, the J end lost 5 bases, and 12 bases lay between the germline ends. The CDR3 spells CATSRVRGPNEQYF. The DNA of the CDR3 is TGTGCCACCAGCAGAGTGCGGGGTCCGAACGAGCAGTACTTC.